This T cell receptor (beta chain) was recorded in a study of regulatory T cells in long-lasting Graves disease (dated by TCRdb to the early 2020s). With respect to the entire study: Patients with newly diagnosed Graves' disease had been on antithyroid drugs for under 3 months. Peripheral blood TCR sequencing and RNA sequencing compared persistent Graves' disease patients with newly diagnosed Graves' disease patients. The study took place in China and was registered as a clinical trial. TCR sequencing covered some 13 persistent and around 20 newly diagnosed Graves' disease patients, some 35 samples in total. Results and caveats for the whole study, not just this receptor: TRBV28, TRBJ1-2 and TRBJ2-5 were preferentially used in persistent disease, while TRBV20-1 and TRBJ2-1 were favored in newly diagnosed disease. The authors acknowledged the small sample size as a limitation that may reduce accuracy. Sequencing and analysis were restricted to the TCR beta chain. More public clonotypes were shared among persistent patients (roughly 2,700) than among newly diagnosed patients (roughly 1,000). Lower TCR Shannon entropy and fewer highly expanded clones were observed in persistent Graves' disease patients than in newly diagnosed patients, which suggested clonal expansion. Peripheral blood alone was examined, since thyroid tissue, which constituted the primary lesion, could not be accessed.

Preparation of the library involved multiplex PCR. Sequenced using an Illumina HiSeq 4000. To build TCR beta libraries, CDR3 regions were amplified by Arm-PCR using iRepertoire HTBI primers. PCR products were gel purified before sequencing. The paper's processing steps were these. A total of some 60 TRBV and under 15 TRBJ segments were identified across samples and were used for gene usage analysis of CDR3 amino acid clonotypes. Filtered high-quality paired reads were merged into contigs using COPE and FqMerger. BLAST was used to align contigs to the IMGT TRBV, TRBD and TRBJ reference genes, and CDR3 was defined following IMGT. Highly expanded clones were defined as clonotypes with a frequency above 0.1%. Shannon entropy served as the measure of repertoire diversity, while the Gini coefficient captured V-J evenness. Clonotypes shared by more than one individual were considered public. The public reads were reanalyzed by TCRdb: fastp trimming at Q25, MiXCR alignment, in-frame beta chains only. Every distinct CDR3 protein forms one entry, paired with its most common genes and DNA. The V and J calls were determined by TCRdb, not by the authors. The sample table contains about 470,000 distinct CDR3 sequences; only one count was recorded for around 15% of them. The ten biggest clones cover 12% of the sample.

The label giving this sample's time point can be read as: newly diagnosed GD, antithyroid drugs for less than 3 months. RNA was extracted from PBMCs in TRIzol for both TCR sequencing and RNA sequencing. The diagnosis of Graves' disease was made according to American Thyroid Association guidelines. The patients came from an endocrinology department in Xi'an, China. Each patient gave 9 to 10 milliliters of peripheral blood, collected in an EDTA anticoagulant tube. Ficoll Paque Plus density gradient separation was used to isolate PBMCs, and no further T cell sorting was performed. An Agilent 2100 Bioanalyzer and agarose gel were used to assess RNA quality, and a NanoDrop 2000 was used to measure RNA concentration. Comment on this clonotype: No cognate antigen has been identified for it. The input lacks base qualities; no much larger clone sits a single base away.

The V end gives up 5 bases and the J end 6 bases, leaving 10 bases in the junction not matched to a gene. Including the terminal cysteine and phenylalanine, the CDR3 comprises 14 residues. Solely the CDR3 DNA is kept, with 42 bases framed from the first base. CDR1 and CDR2, looked up from the germline V gene (reference sequence), are DFQATT and SNEGSKA. The data were also submitted as part of a second study, on T cells in Graves' hyperthyroidism and ophthalmopathy. Per the second study: Graves' hyperthyroidism was defined as stable when no progression to ophthalmopathy occurred over 18 months of follow-up. Hyperthyroidism patients were newly diagnosed, had a disease duration of under 2 months, and were aged 18 to 65 years. Exclusion was applied to patients with uncontrolled infections, other autoimmune diseases, pregnancy or lactation. Clinical symptoms, serum thyroxine and TRAb, thyroid ultrasound, and orbital computed tomography formed the basis for the diagnoses. The TCR CDR3 was subjected to a first round of RT-PCR using the HTBI primer set and the Qiagen OneStep RT-PCR kit. Most expanded thyroid clonotypes (frequency above 0.001) were also detected in blood, suggesting blood repertoires may reflect thyroid immune responses. A model built on a 13 V-J signature distinguished ophthalmopathy from stable hyperthyroidism, reaching 85% to 90% sensitivity and 81% to 83% specificity in cross-validation and 80%/75% in testing. In validation, progression to ophthalmopathy was predicted by the model with approximately 67% sensitivity and roughly 76% specificity, a median of approximately 6.5 months before onset. To identify distinguishing TCR V-J signatures, a discovery cohort of 100 patients was used, comprising 43 with Graves' ophthalmopathy and around 57 with stable Graves' hyperthyroidism. Whether ophthalmopathy could be predicted prospectively was tested in an independent validation cohort made up of roughly 20 hyperthyroidism patients plus 17 patients who later progressed to ophthalmopathy. The 90 to 100 discovery patients were randomly split 7:3 into training and test sets. In over five Graves' hyperthyroidism patients, the study also compared T-cell repertoires from thyroid tissue with T-cell repertoires from blood. Following sampling, methimazole starting at 30 mg daily was given to hyperthyroidism patients, and high-dose intravenous methylprednisolone was given to ophthalmopathy patients. A second multiplex PCR round built the libraries, followed by size selection and purification. Paired-end sequencing of the libraries was performed with 100 bp reads on an Illumina HiSeq2000. SOAPnuke was used to process the raw data, with reads discarded if the reads contained adapters or uncalled bases, had a mean Phred below 15, or lacked an exact constant-primer or identifier match. High-quality paired reads were merged using COPE v1.2.5, and each unique nucleotide sequence was defined as a clonotype. MiTCR v1.1 was used to align the clonotypes against IMGT TRBV, TRBD and TRBJ reference segments. Analysis was restricted to V-J combinations with a frequency above 0.0001, which covered 99.2% of repertoires. The TCS score was defined as F50 (clonal expansion) divided by E x V (chaos), with BLOSUM62-based TCRdist calculated between CDR3 peptides within each V-J. Welch's t-statistics and random forest reduced fewer than 550 V-J features to under 15, which were used in a naive Bayes classifier (R e1071). No statistical method was used to set the sample size in advance, and investigators knew the group allocation. The paper describes TCR Vbeta CDR3 sequencing of around 140 peripheral blood samples, made up of 43 ophthalmopathy patients, over 70 hyperthyroidism patients and some 17 progressor patients.

This TCR was sampled from a man aged 35-49 years with Graves disease. Donor details come from another sample of the same person, matched by shared clones. Source: peripheral blood mononuclear cells (PBMCs), taken at new diagnosis, from a patient treated with antithyroid drugs. This chain is built from TRBV20-1 and TRBJ2-7, and TRBD2 aligns with 10 junction nucleotides. The CDR3 reads as follows: CSAASGGARGEQYF. The nucleotides read TGCAGTGCTGCAAGCGGGGGGGCCCGGGGCGAGCAGTACTTC.